This T cell receptor beta chain appears in the sequencing data of a study of Ad26.COV2.S vaccination and SARS-CoV-2 variants (dated by TCRdb to the early 2020s). A note on the overall study: Vaccine-arm donors were drawn from COV1001, a multicentre, randomized, double-blind, placebo-controlled phase I-IIa trial of Ad26.COV2.S in healthy adults. Trial participants were randomized into five groups of five, in which low-dose or high-dose Ad26.COV2.S was given once or twice, or placebo was given on both occasions. TCRbeta repertoire sequencing served as the tool for gauging how specific and how broad the SARS-CoV-2-reactive T cell receptors were following Ad26.COV2.S vaccination. A total of some 30 samples were included in the TCR-sequenced set, comprising roughly 19 Ad26.COV2.S vaccine recipients, 5 placebo recipients and 8 SARS-CoV-2 convalescent individuals. Investigators remained blinded to trial group allocation during experiments and outcome assessment. Ad26.COV2.S was administered intramuscularly at 5 x 10^10 or 1 x 10^11 viral particles, either as a single shot or as two shots given 56 days apart. Summary of the overall study and its limitations: The authors noted that total T cell responses may have been underestimated by the TCR breadth and depth analyses. The study was not powered to compare responses between vaccine doses or regimens. Spike-specific TCR breadth was higher in Ad26.COV2.S recipients than in placebo recipients (P = 0.0014). After vaccination, substantial breadth of spike-specific CD8+ and CD4+ T cell responses was reported. Non-spike TCR breadth was comparable between vaccine and placebo recipients, consistent with the vaccine containing only spike.

The immunoSEQ Assay was used to sequence TCRbeta CDR3 regions. After extraction, genomic DNA underwent amplification by bias-controlled multiplex PCR, followed by high-throughput sequencing. Turning to the authors' computational methods: Collapsing and filtering of sequences were performed to quantify the absolute abundance of each unique TCRbeta CDR3 region. Usable DNA was measured by amplifying reference genes present in all nucleated cells, and TCRbeta template counts were normalized to that usable DNA to estimate T cell fraction. Repertoire TCRs were annotated as SARS-CoV-2-specific when V gene, CDR3 amino acid sequence and J gene were exactly matched to a known reactive TCR set. The reference SARS-CoV-2 TCR set came from MIRA and was filtered for enrichment in COVID-19-positive ImmuneCODE repertoires, removing public or cross-reactive TCRs. Based on the MIRA antigens, annotated TCRs were further analysed at the level of specific ORF or position within ORF. Breadth was defined as the number of annotated unique rearrangements divided by the total number of unique productive rearrangements, and depth was defined as the summed frequency of the annotated unique rearrangements. Two-sided Wilcoxon rank-sum tests were applied when comparing TCR breadth between groups. TCRdb took over this immuneACCESS table, retaining in-frame rearrangements with V and J assigned. Such tables are incomplete; in checked studies, under half of the missing clones stem from an unresolved V gene, and the remainder is unexplained. The V and J calls and clone size are taken from that table; D and trimming were inferred from the DNA. For this sample the table gives roughly 680,000 clones, of which roughly 90% were detected only once. Around 1.4% of the sample is taken by the ten largest.

Comment on this clone: Its antigen is unknown. Base qualities are not provided; no much larger clone lies one nucleotide away.

The sample's treatment or condition label, decoded: some 20 received Ad26.COV2.S at low or high dose, single or two shots; 5 received placebo; per-sample allocation not given. Repertoires of vaccine and placebo recipients were sequenced from samples collected on day 63 after the first injection. In Cohort 1b, about two dozen adults aged 18-55 years were enrolled at a single site in Boston, USA, between 29 July and 7 August 2020. Ad26.COV2.S consisted of a replication-incompetent adenovirus type 26 vector by which a prefusion-stabilized SARS-CoV-2 spike protein from the original Wuhan strain was expressed. The CDR3 contains 14 residues, cysteine and phenylalanine counted. Only the CDR3 region is kept as DNA, spanning 42 bases read in frame from base 1.

This sequence was found in a person between 18 and 65 years old who received the Ad26.COV2.S COVID-19 vaccine or a placebo. The material was peripheral blood, obtained in a trial of Ad26.COV2.S vaccine versus placebo. Here the chain combines TRBV21-1 and TRBJ1-1; the D call of TRBD1 is as the table states it, not checked on the DNA. TRBV21-1 constitutes a pseudogene. DNA sequence: TGTGCCAGCAGCAAAGGGGACACCAACACTGAAGCTTTCTTT. It encodes CASSKGDTNTEAFF.